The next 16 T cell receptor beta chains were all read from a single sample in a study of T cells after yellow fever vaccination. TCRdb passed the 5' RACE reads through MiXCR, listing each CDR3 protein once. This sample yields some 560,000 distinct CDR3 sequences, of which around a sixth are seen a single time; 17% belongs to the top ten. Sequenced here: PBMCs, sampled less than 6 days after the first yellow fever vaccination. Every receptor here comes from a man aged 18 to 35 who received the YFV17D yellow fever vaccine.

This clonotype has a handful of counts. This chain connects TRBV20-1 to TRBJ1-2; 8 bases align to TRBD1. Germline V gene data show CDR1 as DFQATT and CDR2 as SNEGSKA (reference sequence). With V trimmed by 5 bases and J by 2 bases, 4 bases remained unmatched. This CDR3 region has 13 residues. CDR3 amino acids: CSASGQGNYGYTF. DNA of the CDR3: TGCAGTGCTTCCGGACAGGGCAACTATGGCTACACCTTC.

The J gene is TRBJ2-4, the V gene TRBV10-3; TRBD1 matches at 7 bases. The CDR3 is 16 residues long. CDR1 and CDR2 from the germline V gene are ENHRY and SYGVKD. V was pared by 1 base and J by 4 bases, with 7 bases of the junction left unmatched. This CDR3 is CAISEFFGQAKNIQYF. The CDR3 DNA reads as TGTGCCATCAGTGAGTTCTTCGGACAGGCAAAAAACATTCAGTACTTC.

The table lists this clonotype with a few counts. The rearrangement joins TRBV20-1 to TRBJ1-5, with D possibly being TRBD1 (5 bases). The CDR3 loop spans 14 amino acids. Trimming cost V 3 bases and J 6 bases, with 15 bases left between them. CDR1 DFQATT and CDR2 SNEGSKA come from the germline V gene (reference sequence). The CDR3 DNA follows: TGCAGTGCTAGTTGGCAGGGCGGAAGTCAGCCCCAGCATTTT. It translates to CSASWQGGSQPQHF.

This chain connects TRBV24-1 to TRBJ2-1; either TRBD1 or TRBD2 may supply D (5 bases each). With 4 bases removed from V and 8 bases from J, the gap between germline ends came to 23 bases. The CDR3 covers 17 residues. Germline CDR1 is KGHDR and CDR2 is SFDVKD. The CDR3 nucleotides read TGTGCCACCAGTGACCGCATTGGCCGGGGCGGTAGGGATGAGCAGTTCTTC. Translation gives CATSDRIGRGGRDEQFF.

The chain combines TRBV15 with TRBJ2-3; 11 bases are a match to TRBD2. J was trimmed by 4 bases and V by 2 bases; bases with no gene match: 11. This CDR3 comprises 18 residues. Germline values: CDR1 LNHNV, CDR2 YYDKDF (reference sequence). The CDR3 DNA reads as TGTGCCACCAGCAGACCCATACCGGGACTAGCGGAGTCAGATACGCAGTATTTT. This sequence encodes CATSRPIPGLAESDTQYF.

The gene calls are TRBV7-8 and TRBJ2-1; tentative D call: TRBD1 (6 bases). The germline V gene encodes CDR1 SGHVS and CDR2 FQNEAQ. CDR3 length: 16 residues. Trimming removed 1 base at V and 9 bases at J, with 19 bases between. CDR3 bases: TGTGCCAGCAGCTTAGGAACAGGGCAAGGCGTAGGTGAGCAGTTCTTC. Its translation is CASSLGTGQGVGEQFF.

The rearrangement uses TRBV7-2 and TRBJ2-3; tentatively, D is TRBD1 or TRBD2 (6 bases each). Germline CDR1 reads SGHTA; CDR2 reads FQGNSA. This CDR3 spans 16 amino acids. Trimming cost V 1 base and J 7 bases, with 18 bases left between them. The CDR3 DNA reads TGTGCCAGCAGCTTAGAGGGGGGACCCCGAGTATATACGCAGTATTTT. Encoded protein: CASSLEGGPRVYTQYF.

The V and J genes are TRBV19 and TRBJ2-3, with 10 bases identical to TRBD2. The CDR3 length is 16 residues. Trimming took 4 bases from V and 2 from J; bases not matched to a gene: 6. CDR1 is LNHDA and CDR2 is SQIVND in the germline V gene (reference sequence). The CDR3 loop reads CASSTSGGGYTDTQYF. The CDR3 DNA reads TGTGCCAGTAGTACCAGCGGGGGGGGCTACACAGATACGCAGTATTTT.

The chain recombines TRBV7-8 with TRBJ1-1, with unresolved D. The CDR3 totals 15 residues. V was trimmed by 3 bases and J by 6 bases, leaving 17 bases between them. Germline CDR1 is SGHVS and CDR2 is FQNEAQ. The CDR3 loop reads CASSFWVPGVAEAFF. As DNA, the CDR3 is TGTGCCAGCAGCTTCTGGGTACCGGGTGTCGCTGAAGCTTTCTTT.

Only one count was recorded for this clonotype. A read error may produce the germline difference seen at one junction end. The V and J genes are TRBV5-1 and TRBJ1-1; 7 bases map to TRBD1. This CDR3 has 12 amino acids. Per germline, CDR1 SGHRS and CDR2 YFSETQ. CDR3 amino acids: CASSPHNRGGIF. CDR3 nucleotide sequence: TGCGCCAGCAGCCCTCACAACAGGGGTGGAATCTTT.

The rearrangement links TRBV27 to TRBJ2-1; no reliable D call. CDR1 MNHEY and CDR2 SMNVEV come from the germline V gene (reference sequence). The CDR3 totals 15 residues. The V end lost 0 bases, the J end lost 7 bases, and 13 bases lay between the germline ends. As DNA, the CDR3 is TGTGCCAGCAGTTTATCGATAGTTTTGAGGAATGAGCAGTTCTTC. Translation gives CASSLSIVLRNEQFF.

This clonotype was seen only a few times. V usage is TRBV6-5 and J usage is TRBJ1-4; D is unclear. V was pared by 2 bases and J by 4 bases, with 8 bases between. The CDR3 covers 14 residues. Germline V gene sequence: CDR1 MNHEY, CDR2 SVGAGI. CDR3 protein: CASSYRQSNEKLFF. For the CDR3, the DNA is TGTGCCAGCAGTTACAGGCAGAGTAATGAAAAACTGTTTTTT.

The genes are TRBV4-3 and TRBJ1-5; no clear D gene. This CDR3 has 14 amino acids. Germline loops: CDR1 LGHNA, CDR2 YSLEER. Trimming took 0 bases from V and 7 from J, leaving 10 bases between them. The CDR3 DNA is TGCGCCAGCAGCCAAGAAGGTGGCTCACAGCCCCAGCATTTT. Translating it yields CASSQEGGSQPQHF.

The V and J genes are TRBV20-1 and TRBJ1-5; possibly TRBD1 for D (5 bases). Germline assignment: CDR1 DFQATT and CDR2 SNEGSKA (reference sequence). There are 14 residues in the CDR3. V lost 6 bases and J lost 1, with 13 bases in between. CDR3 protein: CSAKDNRSNQPQHF. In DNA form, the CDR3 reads TGCAGTGCGAAGGACAACAGAAGCAATCAGCCCCAGCATTTT.

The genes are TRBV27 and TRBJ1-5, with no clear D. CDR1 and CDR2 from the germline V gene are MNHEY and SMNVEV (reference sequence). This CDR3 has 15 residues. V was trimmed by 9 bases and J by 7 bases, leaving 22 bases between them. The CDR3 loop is CARSRLGAGDQPQHF. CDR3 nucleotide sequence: TGTGCCAGAAGCCGATTGGGCGCCGGTGACCAGCCCCAGCATTTT.

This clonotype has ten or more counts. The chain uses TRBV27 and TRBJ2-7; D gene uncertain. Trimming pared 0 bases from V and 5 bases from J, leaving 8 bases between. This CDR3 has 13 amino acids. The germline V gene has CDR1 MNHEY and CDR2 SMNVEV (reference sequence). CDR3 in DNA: TGTGCCAGCAGTTTATCAGGCGGTAACGAGCAGTACGTC. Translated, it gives CASSLSGGNEQYV.